A selection of T cell receptor beta chains follows, all from one sample in a study of vaccination and CD4 T cells after COVID-19. TCRdb reprocessed the PCR reads with MiXCR, giving one entry per CDR3 protein. The data hold 15,000 to 20,000 distinct CDR3 sequences, with 50% observed a single time. What these receptors recognize is not known. Input material: CD4+ T cells from blood, cultured in vitro. The receptors stem from a human donor who had recovered from COVID-19. CDR3s include the opening cysteine and the closing phenylalanine or tryptophan. D genes are given only for firm matches. Clone size is stated in some rows and not others, as once, few, many or a class when expanded.

d_gene,j_gene,abundance,v_gene,CDR3aa,CDR3nt
TRBD1,TRBJ2-7,few,TRBV24-1,CATSRNDRGDEQYF,TGTGCCACCAGCCGGAACGACAGGGGGGACGAGCAGTACTTC
TRBD1,TRBJ2-7,NA,TRBV6-1,CASQGQRPYEQYF,TGTGCCAGCCAGGGACAGCGACCCTACGAGCAGTACTTC
TRBD1,TRBJ1-3,NA,TRBV10-2,CASRGTGAEDTIYF,TGCGCCAGCAGGGGTACAGGGGCCGAAGACACCATATATTTT
TRBD2,TRBJ2-3,NA,TRBV9,CASSAGEGLIDTQYF,TGTGCCAGCAGCGCGGGGGAGGGCCTAATAGATACGCAGTATTTT
TRBD2,TRBJ2-4,NA,TRBV28,CASSLSTSGGRDIQYF,TGTGCCAGCAGTTTAAGTACTAGCGGGGGGAGAGACATTCAGTACTTC
TRBD1,TRBJ1-4,NA,TRBV6-5,CASSYSHWDREGKLFF,TGTGCCAGCAGTTACTCTCATTGGGACAGGGAAGGAAAACTGTTTTTT
NA,TRBJ1-1,few,TRBV7-9,CASSSRTSLGVNTEAFF,TGTGCCAGCAGCTCCCGGACATCCCTTGGGGTGAACACTGAAGCTTTCTTT
TRBD1,TRBJ2-1,NA,TRBV20-1,CSARLGGQGLNEQFF,TGCAGTGCTAGGTTGGGGGGACAGGGATTGAATGAGCAGTTCTTC
NA,TRBJ1-2,NA,TRBV7-9,CASSQQGWVYGYTF,TGTGCCAGCAGCCAACAGGGTTGGGTTTATGGCTACACCTTC
NA,TRBJ1-2,NA,TRBV7-8,CASSLPGPMGYTF,TGTGCCAGCAGCCTACCAGGGCCTATGGGCTACACCTTC
TRBD2,TRBJ2-3,NA,TRBV20-1,CSARPPGLAGGQIF,TGCAGTGCTAGACCCCCGGGACTAGCGGGAGGACAGATTTTT
NA,TRBJ2-2,NA,TRBV6-2/TRBV6-3,CASRIAGVANTGELFF,TGTGCCAGCAGGATAGCTGGGGTAGCGAACACCGGGGAGCTGTTTTTT
TRBD1,TRBJ1-1,NA,TRBV2,CASSDRGGQNTEAFF,TGTGCCAGCAGCGACAGGGGGGGCCAGAACACTGAAGCTTTCTTT
TRBD1,TRBJ2-7,once,TRBV7-2,CASSLGRQGTYEQYF,TGTGCCAGCAGCTTAGGGAGACAGGGCACCTACGAGCAGTACTTC
TRBD1,TRBJ2-7,few,TRBV20-1,CSARDHHRGLYEQYF,TGCAGTGCTAGAGATCATCATAGGGGGCTTTACGAGCAGTACTTC
TRBD1,TRBJ2-7,NA,TRBV6-4,CASIKSERGHYEQYF,TGTGCCAGCATCAAATCGGAGAGGGGGCACTACGAGCAGTACTTC
NA,TRBJ1-4,few,TRBV27,CASSSQNRVGVGKLFF,TGTGCCAGCAGTTCCCAAAACAGGGTAGGCGTAGGAAAACTGTTTTTT
NA,TRBJ2-1,NA,TRBV27,CATRGTVLSARVF,TGTGCCACCCGGGGGACAGTCCTATCAGCAAGGGTCTTC
NA,TRBJ2-3,NA,TRBV6-5,CASSYSPGVGTDTQYF,TGTGCCAGCAGTTACTCCCCGGGAGTGGGCACAGATACGCAGTATTTT
TRBD2,TRBJ2-2,NA,TRBV5-8,CASSPWTSGENTGELFF,TGTGCCAGCAGCCCATGGACTAGCGGGGAGAACACCGGGGAGCTGTTTTTT
TRBD1,TRBJ1-2,NA,TRBV7-8,CASSRDSSYGYTF,TGTGCCAGCAGCCGGGACAGCAGCTATGGCTACACCTTC
NA,TRBJ1-1,NA,TRBV12-3/TRBV12-4,CASSLAVAVNTEAFF,TGTGCCAGCAGTTTAGCAGTGGCGGTGAACACTGAAGCTTTCTTT
NA,TRBJ1-2,once,TRBV5-1,CASSLGVTSLGYTF,TGCGCCAGCAGCTTGGGGGTTACCTCCCTGGGCTACACCTTC
NA,TRBJ1-2,few,TRBV27,CASSQGRTSYGYTF,TGTGCCAGCAGTCAAGGACGCACCAGCTATGGCTACACCTTC
NA,TRBJ1-5,NA,TRBV6-5,CASSYAWTPADQPQHF,TGTGCCAGCAGTTACGCGTGGACACCCGCCGATCAGCCCCAGCATTTT
TRBD1,TRBJ1-6,NA,TRBV2,CASRGTGEGSPLHF,TGTGCCAGCAGAGGGACAGGGGAGGGTTCACCCCTCCACTTT
NA,TRBJ1-5,NA,TRBV20-1,CSAGINQPQHF,TGCAGTGCTGGAATTAATCAGCCCCAGCATTTT
NA,TRBJ1-3,NA,TRBV10-3,CAISDTGKTGNTIYF,TGTGCCATCAGTGATACAGGGAAGACTGGAAACACCATATATTTT
NA,TRBJ1-6,few,TRBV2,CASNYRVGNSPLHF,TGTGCCAGCAACTACAGGGTCGGTAATTCACCCCTCCACTTT
NA,TRBJ2-2,NA,TRBV6-1,CASREGGEAYTGELFF,TGTGCCAGCAGAGAGGGTGGCGAAGCCTACACCGGGGAGCTGTTTTTT
NA,TRBJ2-3,NA,TRBV2,CASSPEAGDTQYF,TGTGCCAGCAGCCCTGAGGCCGGAGATACGCAGTATTTT
TRBD1,TRBJ1-6,NA,TRBV30,CAWSVVGRGLHSPLHF,TGTGCCTGGAGTGTAGTCGGCAGGGGGCTACATTCACCCCTCCACTTT
TRBD2,TRBJ2-3,few,TRBV7-2,CASSLVASSGTRTDTQYF,TGTGCCAGCAGCTTAGTGGCGTCTAGCGGGACCCGCACAGATACGCAGTATTTT
NA,TRBJ2-2,NA,TRBV7-6,CASSLRSGNTGELFF,TGTGCCAGCAGCTTAAGGAGCGGGAACACCGGGGAGCTGTTTTTT
NA,TRBJ1-2,few,TRBV29-1,CSVAPGWTANYGYTF,TGCAGCGTTGCACCAGGCTGGACCGCTAACTATGGCTACACCTTC
TRBD1,TRBJ1-2,NA,TRBV6-2/TRBV6-3,CASSSGTGGFGYTF,TGTGCCAGCAGTTCCGGGACAGGGGGGTTTGGCTACACCTTC
NA,TRBJ2-5,once,TRBV14,CASSRRDYQETQYF,TGTGCCAGCAGCCGCCGGGACTACCAAGAGACCCAGTACTTC
NA,TRBJ1-1,few,TRBV20-1,CSARVRGKRGTSEAFF,TGCAGTGCTAGAGTCAGGGGTAAGAGGGGAACTAGCGAAGCTTTCTTT
NA,TRBJ2-3,once,TRBV7-9,CASTPQGGSDTQYF,TGTGCCAGCACCCCCCAAGGGGGTTCCGATACGCAGTATTTT
NA,TRBJ1-2,NA,TRBV24-1,CATSLTGYGYTF,TGTGCCACCAGTTTGACAGGCTATGGCTACACCTTC
NA,TRBJ2-2,few,TRBV5-4,CASSLTGPGELFF,TGTGCCAGCAGCTTGACAGGGCCCGGGGAGCTGTTTTTT
NA,TRBJ1-1,few,TRBV28,CASSFIPLREGRNTEAFF,TGTGCCAGCAGTTTTATCCCCTTAAGGGAGGGGCGCAACACTGAAGCTTTCTTT
TRBD1,TRBJ2-6,NA,TRBV3-1,CASTRTGAGGANVLTF,TGTGCCAGCACTCGGACAGGGGCGGGGGGGGCCAACGTCCTGACTTTC
TRBD1,TRBJ2-7,NA,TRBV2,CASSTGTGTEQYF,TGTGCCAGCAGTACCGGGACAGGGACCGAGCAGTACTTC
NA,TRBJ2-2,few,TRBV11-3,CASSKGTTAGELFF,TGTGCCAGCAGCAAAGGGACCACGGCCGGGGAGCTGTTTTTT
NA,TRBJ1-5,NA,TRBV2,CASRGQDNQPQHF,TGTGCCAGCAGGGGGCAGGACAATCAGCCCCAGCATTTT
TRBD2,TRBJ2-5,NA,TRBV6-1,CASKDSSSSGMEETQYF,TGTGCCAGCAAGGACTCTTCTTCTAGCGGGATGGAAGAGACCCAGTACTTC
NA,TRBJ1-5,few,TRBV19,CASSIEQFNQPQHF,TGTGCCAGTAGTATAGAACAGTTCAATCAGCCCCAGCATTTT
NA,TRBJ2-5,NA,TRBV6-5,CASSSWDGGSQETQYF,TGTGCCAGCAGTTCCTGGGACGGAGGATCGCAAGAGACCCAGTACTTC
NA,TRBJ2-5,medium-sized,TRBV29-1,CSAANLGETQYF,TGCAGCGCCGCCAACCTTGGAGAGACCCAGTACTTC
NA,TRBJ1-2,few,TRBV19,CASSIGGDAYGYTF,TGTGCCAGTAGTATAGGAGGGGACGCCTATGGCTACACCTTC
TRBD2,TRBJ2-1,NA,TRBV20-1,CSARSGGGRLYNEQFF,TGCAGTGCTAGGTCCGGGGGGGGACGCCTTTACAATGAGCAGTTCTTC
NA,TRBJ2-5,NA,TRBV7-2,CASSPLNYQETQYF,TGTGCCAGCAGCCCCCTCAACTATCAAGAGACCCAGTACTTC
NA,TRBJ1-1,NA,TRBV6-2/TRBV6-3,CASSKSGLNTEAFF,TGTGCCAGCAGTAAGAGCGGTTTGAACACTGAAGCTTTCTTT
NA,TRBJ1-2,few,TRBV15,CATSRDGGSGYTF,TGTGCCACCAGCAGAGATGGGGGGAGCGGCTACACCTTC